The entry that follows covers one T cell receptor (beta chain) sequence. This specimen comes from a study of blood T cell repertoires in COVID-19. Study as a whole: Whether acute or convalescent, the COVID-19 samples came from the United States, Italy and Spain. Sources were T cells, B-cell-depleted T cells, or PBMCs; the material itself was cDNA or gDNA.

This CDR3 comprises 19 residues. With 0 bases clipped from V and 2 bases from J, the junction kept 8 bases outside the gene matches. Germline CDR1 is KGHSY and CDR2 is FQNENV. As handled by the study authors: Reference gene primer amplification gave estimated nucleated cell counts. The assay was immunoSEQ multiplex PCR, and TCRdb's table has in-frame clones only and misses some. The V and J calls and the clone size are those of that table, but D and trimming were determined from the DNA. The sample holds approximately 160,000 clones; 65% to 85% are singletons and the top ten take less than 4.5%. This TCR came from a woman aged 80 or over with acute or convalescent COVID-19. The sequenced sample was peripheral blood. V is TRBV16 and J is TRBJ2-3, with 13 nucleotides matching TRBD2. The CDR3, as DNA: TGTGCCAGCAGCCAATCAAGACTAGCGGGGGGCCGGGACACAGATACGCAGTATTTT. Translated: CASSQSRLAGGRDTDTQYF.